This TCR beta chain came from a study of blood T cell repertoires in COVID-19. The wider study: Sites in the United States, Italy and Spain provided acute and convalescent COVID-19 samples. Sources were T cells, B-cell-depleted T cells, or PBMCs; the material itself was cDNA or gDNA.

This CDR3 comprises 17 residues. Germline CDR1 DFQATT, CDR2 SNEGSKA (reference sequence). V was clipped by 3 bases and J by 0 bases; unmatched bases: 10. Per the original methods: Cell counts per sample came from amplifying reference gene primers. TCRdb's copy holds only in-frame clones and misses some; the assay was immunoSEQ multiplex PCR. That table is the source of V, J and clone size, and D and trimming were worked out from the DNA. Here the sample spans about 270,000 clones, around 85% being singletons. Material: peripheral blood. The rearrangement links TRBV20-1 to TRBJ2-3; TRBD2 agrees at 9 bases. The source of this sequence is a woman under 40 with COVID-19, enrolled during active disease. The CDR3 DNA sequence: TGCAGTGCTAGTTCTGCGGGGGGGCCGGTTAGCACAGATACGCAGTATTTT. The encoded protein is CSASSAGGPVSTDTQYF.